Listed here are 10 T cell receptor beta chains from one sample, sequenced in a study of blood T cell repertoires in COVID-19. TCRdb's copy holds only in-frame clones and misses some; the assay was immunoSEQ multiplex PCR. The repertoire holds 250,000 to 350,000 clones, with more than 80% as singletons. The sample consisted of peripheral blood. These TCRs come from a woman in her 50s with COVID-19, enrolled during active disease.

The chain employs TRBV4-1 and TRBJ2-2; possible D gene TRBD2, 6 bases. The CDR3 has 18 amino acids. Trimming stripped 1 base from V and 1 base from J, with 16 bases between. CDR1 MGHRA and CDR2 YSYEKL come from the germline V gene. The CDR3 region has the DNA TGCGCCAGCAGCCAAGGGGCAACAGCGGGTATGAACACCGGGGAGCTGTTTTTT. Amino acids: CASSQGATAGMNTGELFF.

This clone has more than one count but fewer than ten. The chain employs TRBV29-1 and TRBJ2-3, with 9 bases aligning to TRBD1. CDR1 and CDR2 from the germline V gene are SQVTM and ANQGSEA. The CDR3 sequence is 15 residues long. The V and J ends lost 2 bases and 4 bases, in that order; junction bases with no gene match: 7. The CDR3 nucleotides are TGCAGCGTTGAATCGACAGGGGGTCTCTCAGATACGCAGTATTTT. It specifies CSVESTGGLSDTQYF.

The chain has TRBV14 and TRBJ2-3, with TRBD2 matching 7 bases. The V gene end was trimmed by 0 bases and the J gene end by 1 base; junction bases not matched to a gene: 7. The CDR3 has 17 amino acids. CDR1 and CDR2 (germline): SGHDN, FVKESK. CDR3 bases: TGTGCCAGCAGCCAAGAATGGGGACTACGGGGCACAGATACGCAGTATTTT. Encoded protein: CASSQEWGLRGTDTQYF.

The chain uses TRBV19 and TRBJ1-5, with D hard to call. V dropped 1 base and J dropped 0 bases, with 4 bases sitting between them. Germline V lookup: CDR1 LNHDA, CDR2 SQIVND (reference sequence). The CDR3 is 14 amino acids. The CDR3 sequence is CASSIGSSNQPQHF. The CDR3 DNA sequence: TGTGCCAGTAGTATAGGGAGTAGCAATCAGCCCCAGCATTTT. The whole variable domain, remainder taken from reference TRBV19 and TRBJ1-5, is DGGITQSPKYLFRKEGQNVTLSCEQNLNHDAMYWYRQDPGQGLRLIYYSQIVNDFQKGDIAEGYSVSREKKESFPLTVTSAQKNPTAFYLCASSIGSSNQPQHFGDGTRLSIL.

The J gene is TRBJ2-2, the V gene TRBV20-1, with 7 bases that match TRBD2. The CDR3 has 14 residues. V shed 3 bases, J shed 1 base, and the junction held 2 bases outside the gene matches. Germline CDR1 and CDR2: DFQATT and SNEGSKA (reference sequence). The CDR3 sequence: CSASGLENTGELFF. CDR3 nucleotides: TGCAGTGCTAGTGGACTAGAGAACACCGGGGAGCTGTTTTTT.

This chain links TRBV18 with TRBJ2-5; D is possibly TRBD2 (5 bases). CDR3 length: 15 amino acids. CDR1 and CDR2 (germline): KGHSH, LQKENI. With 2 bases removed from V and 4 bases from J, the gap between germline ends came to 14 bases. The CDR3 protein is CASSPGGRGAETQYF. The CDR3 DNA reads as TGTGCCAGCTCACCAGGCGGGCGAGGCGCAGAGACCCAGTACTTC. Together with reference TRBV18 and TRBJ2-5, the CDR3 gives the full variable domain: NAGVMQNPRHLVRRRGQEARLRCSPMKGHSHVYWYRQLPEEGLKFMVYLQKENIIDESGMPKERFSAEFPKEGPSILRIQQVVRGDSAAYFCASSPGGRGAETQYFGPGTRLLVL.

The chain carries TRBV6-5 and TRBJ2-7; the match to TRBD1 covers 10 bases. CDR1 and CDR2 (germline): MNHEY, SVGAGI. J gave up 4 bases and V 8 bases, and 2 bases lay outside the gene matches. This CDR3 contains 12 residues. The CDR3 region has the DNA TGTGCCAGCCGGGACAGGGGTTACGAGCAGTACTTC. The encoded protein is CASRDRGYEQYF.

The chain couples TRBV7-2 to TRBJ1-6; D possibly corresponds to TRBD1 (6 bases). In germline, CDR1 is SGHTA, CDR2 FQGNSA. The CDR3 length is 16 residues. Trimming removed 0 bases at V and 6 bases at J, with 12 bases between. Here the CDR3 DNA reads TGTGCCAGCAGCTTAGCTACAGGGTATTTTAATTCACCCCTCCACTTT. It encodes CASSLATGYFNSPLHF.

The chain has TRBV10-3 and TRBJ2-5; D perhaps matches TRBD1 (5 bases). The germline gives CDR1 ENHRY, CDR2 SYGVKD. The CDR3 is 15 amino acids. Trimming removed 3 bases from V and 5 bases from J, with 16 bases in between. The CDR3 region is CAISDPQQDPETQYF. The DNA for the CDR3 is TGTGCCATCAGTGACCCCCAACAGGACCCCGAGACCCAGTACTTC.

V and J are TRBV5-1 and TRBJ2-3, with 12 bases that match TRBD2. The CDR3 sequence is 18 residues long. The V gene's germline CDR1 is SGHRS and CDR2 YFSETQ. V trimming: 1 base; J trimming: 0 bases; junction bases outside the gene matches: 6. CDR3 DNA sequence: TGCGCCAGCAGCTTGCGACTAGCGGGAGTCTCCAGCACAGATACGCAGTATTTT. It is translated as CASSLRLAGVSSTDTQYF.